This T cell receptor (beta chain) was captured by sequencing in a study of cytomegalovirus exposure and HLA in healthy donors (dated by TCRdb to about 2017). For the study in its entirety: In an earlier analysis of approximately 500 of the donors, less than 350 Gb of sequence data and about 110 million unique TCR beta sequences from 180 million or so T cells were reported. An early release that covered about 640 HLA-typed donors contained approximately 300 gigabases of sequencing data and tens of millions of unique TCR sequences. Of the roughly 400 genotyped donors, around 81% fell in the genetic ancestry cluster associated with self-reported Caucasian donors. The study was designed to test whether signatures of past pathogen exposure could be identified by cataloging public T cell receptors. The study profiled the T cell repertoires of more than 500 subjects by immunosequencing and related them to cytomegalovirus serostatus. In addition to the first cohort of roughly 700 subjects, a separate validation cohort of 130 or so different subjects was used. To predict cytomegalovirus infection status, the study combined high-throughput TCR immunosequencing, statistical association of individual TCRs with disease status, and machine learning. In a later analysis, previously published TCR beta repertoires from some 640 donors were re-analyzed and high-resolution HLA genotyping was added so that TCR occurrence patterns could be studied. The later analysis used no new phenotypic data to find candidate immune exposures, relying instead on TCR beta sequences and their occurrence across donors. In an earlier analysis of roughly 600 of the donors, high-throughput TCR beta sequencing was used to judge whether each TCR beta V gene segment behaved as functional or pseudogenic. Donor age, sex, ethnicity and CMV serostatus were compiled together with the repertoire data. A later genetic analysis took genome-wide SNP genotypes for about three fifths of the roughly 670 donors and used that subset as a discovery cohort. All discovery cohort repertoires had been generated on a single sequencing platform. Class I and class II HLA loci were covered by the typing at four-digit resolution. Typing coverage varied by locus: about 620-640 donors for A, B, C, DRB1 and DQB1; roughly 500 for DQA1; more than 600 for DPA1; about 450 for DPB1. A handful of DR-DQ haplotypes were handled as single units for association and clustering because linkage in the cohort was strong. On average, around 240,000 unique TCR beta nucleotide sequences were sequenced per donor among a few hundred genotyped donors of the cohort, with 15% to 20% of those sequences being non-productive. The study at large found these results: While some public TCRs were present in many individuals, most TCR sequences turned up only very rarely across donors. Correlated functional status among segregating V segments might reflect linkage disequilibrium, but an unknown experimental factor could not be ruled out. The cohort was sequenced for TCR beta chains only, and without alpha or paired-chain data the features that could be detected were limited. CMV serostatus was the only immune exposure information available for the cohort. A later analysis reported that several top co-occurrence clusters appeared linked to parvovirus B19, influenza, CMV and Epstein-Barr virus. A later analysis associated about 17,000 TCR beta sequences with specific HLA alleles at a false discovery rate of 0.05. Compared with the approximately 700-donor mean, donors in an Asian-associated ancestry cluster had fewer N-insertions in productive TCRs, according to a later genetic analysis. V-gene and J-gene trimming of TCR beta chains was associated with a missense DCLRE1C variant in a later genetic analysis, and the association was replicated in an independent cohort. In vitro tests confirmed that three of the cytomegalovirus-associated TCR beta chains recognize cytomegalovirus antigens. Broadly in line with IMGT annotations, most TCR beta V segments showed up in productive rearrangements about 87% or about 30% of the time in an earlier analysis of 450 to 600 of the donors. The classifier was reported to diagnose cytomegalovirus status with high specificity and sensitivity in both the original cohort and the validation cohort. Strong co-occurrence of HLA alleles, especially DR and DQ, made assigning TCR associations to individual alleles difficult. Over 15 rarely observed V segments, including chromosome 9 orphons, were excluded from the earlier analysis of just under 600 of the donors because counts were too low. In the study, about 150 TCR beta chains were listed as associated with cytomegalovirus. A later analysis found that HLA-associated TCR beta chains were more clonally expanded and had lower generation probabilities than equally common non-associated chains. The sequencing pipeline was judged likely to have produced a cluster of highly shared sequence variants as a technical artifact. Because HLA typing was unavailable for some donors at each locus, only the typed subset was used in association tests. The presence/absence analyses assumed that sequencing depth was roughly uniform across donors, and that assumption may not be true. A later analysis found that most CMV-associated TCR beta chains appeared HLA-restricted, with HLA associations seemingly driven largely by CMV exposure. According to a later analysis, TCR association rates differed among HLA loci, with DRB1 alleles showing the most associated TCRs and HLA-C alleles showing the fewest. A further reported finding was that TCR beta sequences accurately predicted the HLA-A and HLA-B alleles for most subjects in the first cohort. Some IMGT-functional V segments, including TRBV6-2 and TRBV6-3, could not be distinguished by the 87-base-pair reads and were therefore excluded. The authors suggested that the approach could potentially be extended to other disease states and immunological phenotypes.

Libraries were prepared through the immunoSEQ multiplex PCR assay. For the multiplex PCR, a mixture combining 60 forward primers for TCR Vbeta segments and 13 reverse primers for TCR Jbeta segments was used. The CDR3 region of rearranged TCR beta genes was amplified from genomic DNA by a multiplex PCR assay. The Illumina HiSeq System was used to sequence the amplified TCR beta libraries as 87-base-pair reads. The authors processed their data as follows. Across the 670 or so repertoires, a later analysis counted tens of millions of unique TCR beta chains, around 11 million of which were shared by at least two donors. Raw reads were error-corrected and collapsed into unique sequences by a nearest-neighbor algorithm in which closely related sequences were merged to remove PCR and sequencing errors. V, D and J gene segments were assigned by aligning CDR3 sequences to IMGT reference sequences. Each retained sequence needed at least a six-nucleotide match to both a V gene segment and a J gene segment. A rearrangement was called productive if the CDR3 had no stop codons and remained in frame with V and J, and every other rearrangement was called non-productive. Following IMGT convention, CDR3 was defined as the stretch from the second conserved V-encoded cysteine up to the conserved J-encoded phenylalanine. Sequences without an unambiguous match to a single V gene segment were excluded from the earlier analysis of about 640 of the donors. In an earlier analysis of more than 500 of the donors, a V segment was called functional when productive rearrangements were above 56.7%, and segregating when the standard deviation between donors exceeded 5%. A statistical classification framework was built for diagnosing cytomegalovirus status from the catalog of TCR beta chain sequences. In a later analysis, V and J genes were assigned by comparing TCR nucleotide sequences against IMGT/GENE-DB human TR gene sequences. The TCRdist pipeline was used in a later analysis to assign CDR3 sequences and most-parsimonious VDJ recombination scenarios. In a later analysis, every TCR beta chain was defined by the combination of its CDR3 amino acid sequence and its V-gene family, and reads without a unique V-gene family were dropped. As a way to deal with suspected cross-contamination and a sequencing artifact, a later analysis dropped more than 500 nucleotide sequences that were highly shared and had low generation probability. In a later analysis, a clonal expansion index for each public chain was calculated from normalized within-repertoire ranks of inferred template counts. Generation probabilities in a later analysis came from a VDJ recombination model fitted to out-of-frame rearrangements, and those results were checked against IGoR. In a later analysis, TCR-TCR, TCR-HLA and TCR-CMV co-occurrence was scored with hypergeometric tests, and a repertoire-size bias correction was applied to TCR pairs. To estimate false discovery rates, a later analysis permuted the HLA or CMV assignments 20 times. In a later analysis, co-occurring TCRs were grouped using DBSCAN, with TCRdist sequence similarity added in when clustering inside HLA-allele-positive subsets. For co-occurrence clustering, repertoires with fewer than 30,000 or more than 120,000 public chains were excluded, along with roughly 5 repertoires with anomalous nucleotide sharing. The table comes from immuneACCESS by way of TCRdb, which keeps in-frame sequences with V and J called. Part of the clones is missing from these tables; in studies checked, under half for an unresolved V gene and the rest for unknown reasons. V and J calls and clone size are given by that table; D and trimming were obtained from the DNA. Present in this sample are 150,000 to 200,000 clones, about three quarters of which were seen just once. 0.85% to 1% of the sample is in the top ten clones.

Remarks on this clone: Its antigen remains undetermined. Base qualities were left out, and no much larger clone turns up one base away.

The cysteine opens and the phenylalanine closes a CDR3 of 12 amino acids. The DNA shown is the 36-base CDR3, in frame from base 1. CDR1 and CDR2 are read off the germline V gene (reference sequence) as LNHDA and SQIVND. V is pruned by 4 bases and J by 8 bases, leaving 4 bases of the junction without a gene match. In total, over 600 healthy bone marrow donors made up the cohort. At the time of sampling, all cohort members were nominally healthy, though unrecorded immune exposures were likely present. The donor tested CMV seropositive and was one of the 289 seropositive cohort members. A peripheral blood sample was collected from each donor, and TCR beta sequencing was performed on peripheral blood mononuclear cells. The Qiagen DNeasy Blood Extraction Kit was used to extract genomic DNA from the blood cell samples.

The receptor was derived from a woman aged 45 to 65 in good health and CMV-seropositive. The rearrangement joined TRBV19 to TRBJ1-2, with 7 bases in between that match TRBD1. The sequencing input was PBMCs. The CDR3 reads CASSTDRVGYTF. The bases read TGTGCCAGTAGTACTGACAGGGTCGGCTACACCTTC.